The 29 T cell receptor beta chains below all came from one sample that was sequenced in a study of T-cell reconstitution after alpha-beta-depleted transplantation in children. Unique molecular identifiers were used to barcode this TCRbeta library. TCRdb fed the PCR reads into MiXCR, producing one record per CDR3 protein. The repertoire includes more than 500,000 distinct CDR3 sequences, around 10% of them detected once, and 12% to 15% sits in the top ten. The sample was PBMCs, mostly from graft donor cells, taken 180 days after TCRalphabeta/CD19-depleted stem cell transplant. The source is a female patient between 2 and 15 years old who had a stem cell transplant for aplastic anemia, so the T cells may come from the graft donor.

This clonotype was seen repeatedly, ten times or more. J is TRBJ2-1 and V is TRBV3-1; weak D call: TRBD1 (5 bases). CDR1 is LGHDT, CDR2 YNNKEL, per germline (reference sequence). The V gene lost 0 bases and the J gene lost 8 bases, with 17 bases spanning the gap. The CDR3 is 16 residues long. CDR3 DNA: TGTGCCAGCAGCCAAGATGTGTGGGGCCGTACGCATGAGCAGTTCTTC. Encoded protein: CASSQDVWGRTHEQFF.

This clonotype was observed a few times. V and J are TRBV18 and TRBJ2-7; 10 nucleotides align to TRBD1. The V gene's germline CDR1 is KGHSH and CDR2 LQKENI. J lost 3 bases, V lost 3 bases, and 2 bases had no gene match. The CDR3 consists of 14 residues. The CDR3, as DNA: TGTGCCAGCTCACCCGGGACAGGGGTCTACGAGCAGTACGTC. This codes for CASSPGTGVYEQYV.

This clonotype was counted many times. The rearrangement uses TRBV20-1 and TRBJ2-1, with D unclear. CDR3 size: 10 residues. Germline V gene sequence: CDR1 DFQATT, CDR2 SNEGSKA (reference sequence). The V end lost 6 bases, the J end lost 10 bases, and 10 bases lay between the germline ends. The CDR3 DNA sequence: TGCAGTGCGGCGGTCCGGGAGCAGTTCTTC. This codes for CSAAVREQFF.

This clonotype appeared a few times. The chain has TRBV11-1 and TRBJ2-4; TRBD2 aligns across 14 bases. Germline V gene data show CDR1 as SGHAT and CDR2 as FQDESV (reference sequence). The CDR3 spans 18 residues. The V segment lost 6 bases and the J segment 0 bases; nucleotides outside the gene matches: 7. In nucleotides, the CDR3 is TGTGCCAGCAGTCGACTAGCGGGAGGGCCCGAAGCCAAAAACATTCAGTACTTC. This codes for CASSRLAGGPEAKNIQYF.

This clonotype was detected many times. J is TRBJ2-4 and V is TRBV24-1; D uncertain. V lost 0 bases and J 6 bases, leaving 5 bases between the germline ends. The germline gives CDR1 KGHDR, CDR2 SFDVKD. This CDR3 has 13 residues. The CDR3 DNA reads TGTGCCACCAGTGATTTGCTTGGAAACATTCAGTACTTC. It is translated as CATSDLLGNIQYF.

At least ten counts were recorded for this clonotype. This chain links TRBV6-5 with TRBJ1-2, with D unresolved. Germline V gene sequence: CDR1 MNHEY, CDR2 SVGAGI. V gave up 3 bases and J gave up 4 bases, with 6 bases separating them. This CDR3 is 12 amino acids long. CDR3 loop: CASSYVGYGYTF. The CDR3 coding sequence is TGTGCCAGCAGTTATGTTGGCTATGGCTACACCTTC.

On this clonotype: This is likely a read error, given that the CDR3 carries no conserved phenylalanine or tryptophan at its end. V is TRBV5-1 and J is TRBJ2-2; maybe TRBD1 (6 bases). This CDR3 contains 15 residues. Germline assignment: CDR1 SGHRS and CDR2 YFSETQ. V was trimmed by 3 bases and J by 5 bases, leaving 14 bases between them. Here the CDR3 reads CASSSWPRGTGELFS. CDR3 DNA sequence: TGCGCCAGCAGCTCCTGGCCCAGGGGAACCGGGGAGCTGTTTTCT.

This clonotype was recorded many times. The chain links TRBV4-1 to TRBJ2-1, with D tentatively TRBD2 (7 bases). V was cut by 3 bases and J by 4 bases, with 16 bases left in between. Germline-derived CDR1 and CDR2 are MGHRA and YSYEKL. CDR3 size: 16 residues. The CDR3 protein is CASSHHGGGPYNEQFF. CDR3 nucleotide sequence: TGCGCCAGCAGCCATCATGGGGGGGGCCCGTACAATGAGCAGTTCTTC.

In its sample, this clonotype was seen a few times. The J gene is TRBJ2-3, the V gene TRBV5-6; 10 nucleotides line up with TRBD2. Germline CDR1 is SGHDT and CDR2 is YYEEEE. The J segment lost 4 bases and the V segment lost 4 bases, leaving 15 bases of the junction unmatched. The CDR3 runs to 18 residues. The CDR3 loop reads CASSPGLADRGRADTQYF. DNA of the CDR3: TGTGCCAGCAGCCCCGGACTAGCGGACCGAGGTAGGGCAGATACGCAGTATTTT.

The chain employs TRBV19 and TRBJ2-7; maybe TRBD1 (6 bases). CDR3 length: 15 amino acids. Germline V gene data show CDR1 as LNHDA and CDR2 as SQIVND (reference sequence). The V and J ends lost 3 bases and 3 bases respectively, with 15 bases between them. The CDR3 nucleotides are TGTGCCAGTAGTATTAGAGGACAGTCCCACTACGAGCAGTACTTC. Its translation: CASSIRGQSHYEQYF.

J is TRBJ1-5 and V is TRBV5-1; a weak D match, TRBD1 (5 bases). The CDR3 is 14 amino acids. V lost 4 bases and J lost 7, with 15 bases in between. CDR1 and CDR2 from the germline V gene are SGHRS and YFSETQ. In DNA, the CDR3 is TGCGCCAGCAGCACAGGACCCGAACGGCAGCCCCAGCATTTT. This translates into CASSTGPERQPQHF. Full variable domain (remainder filled in from reference TRBV5-1 and TRBJ1-5): KAGVTQTPRYLIKTRGQQVTLSCSPISGHRSVSWYQQTPGQGLQFLFEYFSETQRNKGNFPGRFSGRQFSNSRSEMNVSTLELGDSALYLCASSTGPERQPQHFGDGTRLSIL.

This chain uses TRBV28 with TRBJ1-2, with D perhaps matching TRBD1 (5 bases). This CDR3 comprises 15 residues. The germline gives CDR1 MDHEN, CDR2 SYDVKM. Trimming removed 8 bases at V and 8 bases at J, with 24 bases between. The CDR3 DNA sequence: TGTGCCAGCGTGGGCGAAGCTAAGGGGCGCGGGGGCTACACCTTC. Translated, it gives CASVGEAKGRGGYTF.

In its sample, this clonotype was seen a few times. V is TRBV29-1 and J is TRBJ2-1; a possible D gene is TRBD1 (5 bases). This CDR3 spans 12 amino acids. V lost 2 bases to trimming and J lost 3 bases, with 5 bases between them. Germline V CDR1 and CDR2: SQVTM, ANQGSEA. The CDR3 loop reads CSVETGYNEQFF. DNA of the CDR3: TGCAGCGTTGAAACAGGCTACAATGAGCAGTTCTTC.

The rearrangement uses TRBV12-3 or TRBV12-4 and TRBJ2-7, with D unclear. This CDR3 has 11 amino acids. The V gene lost 8 bases and the J gene lost 4 bases, with 9 bases spanning the gap. The CDR3 is CASARPYEQYF. The CDR3 DNA reads as TGTGCCAGCGCCCGACCTTACGAGCAGTACTTC.

Only a few counts were recorded for this clonotype. The rearrangement uses TRBV6-1 and TRBJ2-7; D assignment may be TRBD1 or TRBD2 (5 bases each). This CDR3 has 14 amino acids. Germline assignment: CDR1 MNHNS and CDR2 SASEGT. V lost 7 bases to trimming and J lost 5 bases, with 18 bases between them. CDR3 loop: CASNKAGSSHEQYV. The CDR3 nucleotides are TGTGCCAGCAATAAGGCAGGGAGTTCTCACGAGCAGTACGTC.

The chain joins TRBV28 to TRBJ2-3; TRBD1 matches at 12 bases. The CDR3 runs 16 residues. V shed 3 bases, J shed 4 bases, and the junction held 5 bases outside the gene matches. From germline, CDR1 is MDHEN and CDR2 SYDVKM. CDR3 DNA sequence: TGTGCCAGCAGTTTGGCCGGGACAGGGGGCCCAGATACGCAGTATTTT. This sequence encodes CASSLAGTGGPDTQYF.

The chain joins TRBV19 to TRBJ2-2; 11 positions match TRBD2. CDR1 LNHDA and CDR2 SQIVND come from the germline V gene (reference sequence). V lost 5 bases and J lost 2; bases outside the gene matches: 10. The CDR3 is 18 amino acids. This CDR3 reads CASSPVPGLADNTGELFF. The CDR3 DNA is TGTGCCAGTAGTCCGGTTCCGGGACTAGCGGATAACACCGGGGAGCTGTTTTTT.

In its sample, this clonotype was seen a few times. The rearrangement uses TRBV6-2 or TRBV6-3 and TRBJ2-7; no firm D call. In germline, CDR1 is MNHEY, CDR2 SVGEGT. The CDR3 has 15 amino acids. Trimming pared 2 bases from V and 2 bases from J, leaving 13 bases between. The CDR3 reads CASSYDGGRTYEQYF. CDR3 nucleotides: TGTGCCAGCAGTTACGACGGCGGACGAACCTACGAGCAGTACTTC.

This clonotype has just a few counts. The genes are TRBV20-1 and TRBJ2-4; 10 nucleotides agree with TRBD2. The V gene's germline CDR1 is DFQATT and CDR2 SNEGSKA (reference sequence). After removal of 1 base from V and 9 bases from J, the junction contained 9 bases not matched to a gene. This CDR3 region has 15 residues. CDR3 nucleotide sequence: TGCAGTGCTAGAGGCGCCGCTAGCGGGAGTGTCATTCAGTACTTC. Encoded protein: CSARGAASGSVIQYF.

V usage is TRBV7-2 and J usage is TRBJ2-3; TRBD1 is a possible D gene (6 bases). Germline V gene data show CDR1 as SGHTA and CDR2 as FQGNSA. CDR3 length equals 14 residues. Trimming removed 6 bases from V and 4 bases from J, with 14 bases in between. CDR3 sequence reads: CASSDRNKADTQYF. The CDR3 DNA reads TGTGCCAGCAGTGACAGGAACAAGGCAGATACGCAGTATTTT. Combining the CDR3 with reference TRBV7-2 and TRBJ2-3 gives the whole variable domain GAGVSQSPSNKVTEKGKDVELRCDPISGHTALYWYRQSLGQGLEFLIYFQGNSAPDKSGLPSDRFSAERTGGSVSTLTIQRTQQEDSAVYLCASSDRNKADTQYFGPGTRLTVL.

The sample holds many counts of this clonotype. J is TRBJ2-7 and V is TRBV28; possible D gene TRBD1, 5 bases. V gave up 2 bases and J gave up 4 bases, with 24 bases separating them. The CDR3 sequence is 18 residues long. Germline-derived CDR1 and CDR2 are MDHEN and SYDVKM. Here the CDR3 DNA reads TGTGCCAGCAGTTTACCTACCCGAATCCTAGGGGCGAGGTACGAGCAGTACTTC. Residues: CASSLPTRILGARYEQYF.

This clonotype came up many times. This chain uses TRBV12-3 or TRBV12-4 with TRBJ2-7; 10 bases match TRBD2. The V and J ends lost 4 bases and 3 bases, in that order; junction bases with no gene match: 3. The CDR3 is 14 amino acids. CDR3 protein: CASSSLAGVYEQYF. For the CDR3, the DNA is TGTGCCAGCAGTTCGCTAGCGGGGGTCTACGAGCAGTACTTC.

This clonotype was recorded many times. The chain combines TRBV13 with TRBJ1-2, with unresolved D. Trimming removed 4 bases from V and 3 bases from J, with 3 bases in between. The CDR3 is made up of 11 amino acids. CDR1 is PRHDT and CDR2 is FYEKMQ in the germline V gene (reference sequence). CDR3 in DNA: TGTGCCAGCAGCTCGGACTATGGCTACACCTTC. Its protein is CASSSDYGYTF.

This clonotype was recorded a few times. The chain couples TRBV27 to TRBJ1-5, with D hard to call. The CDR3 loop spans 14 amino acids. Looked up from germline, CDR1 is MNHEY and CDR2 is SMNVEV (reference sequence). Trimming pared 5 bases from V and 5 bases from J, leaving 13 bases between. CDR3 coding DNA: TGTGCCAGCAGTGACGGCAGCCCCTATCAGCCCCAGCATTTT. Amino acids: CASSDGSPYQPQHF.

The rearrangement uses TRBV12-3 or TRBV12-4 and TRBJ2-5; TRBD1 or TRBD2 may be the D gene (7 bases each). V was cut by 5 bases and J by 6 bases, with 13 bases left in between. The CDR3 runs 13 residues. The CDR3 DNA reads as TGTGCCAGCAGTCCAGGGGGGGAGAAGACCCAGTACTTC. This encodes CASSPGGEKTQYF.

This clonotype was seen a handful of times. The chain recombines TRBV7-3 with TRBJ2-6; 7 bases are shared with TRBD1. The CDR3 length is 15 residues. Trimming at V came to 3 bases and at J to 2 bases, leaving 1 base not matched to a gene. CDR1 and CDR2 (germline): SGHTA, FQGTGA. CDR3 region: CASSFGTAGANVLTF. The CDR3 region has the DNA TGTGCCAGCAGCTTCGGGACAGCTGGGGCCAACGTCCTGACTTTC.

The rearrangement links TRBV6-2 or TRBV6-3 to TRBJ2-3; 13 bases are a match to TRBD2. Per germline, CDR1 MNHEY and CDR2 SVGEGT. The V gene end was trimmed by 2 bases and the J gene end by 2 bases; junction bases not matched to a gene: 7. The CDR3 totals 18 residues. CDR3 coding DNA: TGTGCCAGCAGTTACGACGGGACTAGCGGGGTGTACACAGATACGCAGTATTTT. Translating gives CASSYDGTSGVYTDTQYF.

The rearrangement links TRBV6-2 or TRBV6-3 to TRBJ2-3, with TRBD1 matching over 7 bases. V lost 8 bases and J lost 0; bases outside the gene matches: 20. CDR1 MNHEY and CDR2 SVGEGT come from the germline V gene. This CDR3 is built from 19 residues. CDR3 protein: CASGPRTGQAQSSTDTQYF. CDR3 coding DNA: TGTGCCAGCGGCCCTCGAACCGGACAGGCTCAATCTAGCACAGATACGCAGTATTTT.

This clonotype was seen ten or more times. V usage is TRBV12-3 or TRBV12-4 and J usage is TRBJ1-1, with D unresolved. The CDR3 is 14 amino acids. Trimming took off 2 bases at V and 2 bases at J, with 9 bases between the two ends. As DNA, the CDR3 is TGTGCCAGCAGTTTAAAGACCCTTAACACTGAAGCTTTCTTT. The encoded protein is CASSLKTLNTEAFF.